The rows below give T cell receptor beta chains drawn from one sample of a study of OX40 agonist ivuxolimab in advanced cancers. Profiled with immunoSEQ multiplex PCR; TCRdb holds only in-frame clones, not every one. The profile shows tens of thousands of clones, around nine tenths of them singletons. The sequences come from CD4+ or CD8+ T cells sorted from blood, collected in a trial of the OX40 agonist ivuxolimab. These receptors were obtained from an adult with an advanced solid tumor such as melanoma, head and neck, liver or kidney cancer. CDR3s include the opening cysteine and the closing phenylalanine or tryptophan. D genes are given only for firm matches. Expanded clones are given a class, and other clones once, few, many or no size at all.

j_call	v_call	d_call	cdr3_length	clone_size	cdr3_aa	cdr3_nt
TRBJ1-1	TRBV5-8	-	11	-	CASSLGGEAFF	TGTGCCAGCAGCTTGGGAGGGGAAGCTTTCTTT
TRBJ2-7	TRBV7-6	-	12	-	CASSLLYDEQYF	TGTGCCAGCAGCTTACTCTACGACGAGCAGTACTTC
TRBJ2-7	TRBV9	-	14	-	CASSLGGVSNEQYF	TGTGCCAGCAGCCTAGGAGGGGTATCGAATGAGCAGTACTTC
TRBJ1-2	TRBV7-2	TRBD1	19	once	CASSFRLGTGLPLNYGYTF	TGTGCCAGCAGCTTCAGATTGGGGACAGGGCTTCCTCTAAACTATGGCTACACCTTC
TRBJ2-2	TRBV27	TRBD2	18	-	CASSPAYVTGGNTGELFF	TGTGCCAGCAGCCCCGCCTATGTGACGGGGGGGAACACCGGGGAGCTGTTTTTT
TRBJ1-1	TRBV9	-	13	-	CASSVEWSTEAFF	TGTGCCAGCAGCGTAGAATGGAGCACTGAAGCTTTCTTT
TRBJ2-7	TRBV11-2	TRBD2	15	-	CASSFLQRGTYEQYF	TGTGCCAGCAGCTTTCTACAGCGGGGTACCTACGAGCAGTACTTC
TRBJ1-2	TRBV4-3	TRBD1	14	few	CASSQGATGLGYTF	TGCGCCAGCAGCCAAGGCGCGACAGGGCTTGGCTACACCTTC
TRBJ2-7	TRBV4-3	-	15	-	CASSQDNRAAYEQYF	TGCGCCAGCAGCCAAGATAACAGGGCAGCCTACGAGCAGTACTTC
TRBJ2-7	TRBV4-3	TRBD1	15	-	CASSHGTGEFYEQYF	TGCGCCAGCAGCCACGGGACAGGGGAGTTCTACGAGCAGTACTTC
TRBJ2-2	TRBV27	TRBD1	16	-	CASRQIRTGNTGELFF	TGTGCCAGCAGGCAGATACGGACAGGGAACACCGGGGAGCTGTTTTTT
TRBJ2-7	TRBV4-1	TRBD1	15	once	CASSQETGGPYEQYF	TGCGCCAGCAGCCAAGAGACAGGGGGCCCCTACGAGCAGTACTTC
TRBJ2-7	TRBV6-5	-	13	-	CASSYDPGYEQYF	TGTGCCAGCAGTTACGATCCAGGCTACGAGCAGTACTTC
TRBJ1-1	TRBV2	-	11	few	CASRGAVEAFF	TGTGCCAGCAGGGGAGCAGTTGAAGCTTTCTTT
TRBJ2-1	TRBV4-3	-	17	-	CASSQREEDYRGHEQFF	TGCGCCAGCAGCCAGAGAGAGGAGGACTACAGGGGCCATGAGCAGTTCTTC
TRBJ2-7	TRBV7-2	-	15	-	CASSPEVGGLYEQYF	TGTGCCAGCAGCCCAGAGGTGGGGGGGCTCTACGAGCAGTACTTC
TRBJ2-7	TRBV6-5	-	14	-	CASSYRDLYYEQYF	TGTGCCAGCAGTTATAGGGATCTTTACTACGAGCAGTACTTC
TRBJ1-2	TRBV5-6	-	15	-	CASSLLDRTNYGYTF	TGTGCCAGCAGCCTACTAGACAGGACTAACTATGGCTACACCTTC
TRBJ2-7	TRBV7-9	-	16	once	CASSLVRGRASYEQYF	TGTGCCAGCAGCTTAGTAAGGGGTCGCGCGTCCTACGAGCAGTACTTC
TRBJ1-5	TRBV21-1	-	13	-	CASRKYRNQPQHF	TGTGCCAGCAGAAAGTACAGGAATCAGCCCCAGCATTTT
TRBJ2-1	TRBV7-6	-	16	-	CASTITQAGSYNEQFF	TGTGCCAGCACGATAACCCAGGCAGGGAGCTACAATGAGCAGTTCTTC
TRBJ1-1	TRBV4-2	-	16	once	CASSQEMGMANTEAFF	TGTGCCAGCAGCCAAGAAATGGGGATGGCGAACACTGAAGCTTTCTTT
TRBJ2-7	TRBV5-4	-	16	-	CASSSDDGGFSYEQYF	TGTGCCAGCAGCTCAGACGACGGGGGATTCTCCTACGAGCAGTACTTC
TRBJ2-7	TRBV9	-	15	-	CASSGVHEGAYEQYF	TGTGCCAGCAGCGGCGTCCATGAGGGGGCCTACGAGCAGTACTTC
TRBJ2-7	TRBV5-1	-	14	-	CASSLGSGEYEQYF	TGCGCCAGCAGCTTGGGGTCAGGAGAGTACGAGCAGTACTTC
TRBJ2-3	TRBV5-6	TRBD1	16	-	CASSLDRGLWTDTQYF	TGTGCCAGCAGCTTGGACAGGGGGCTATGGACAGATACGCAGTATTTT
TRBJ1-2	TRBV29-1	-	11	-	CSVERGYGYTF	TGCAGCGTTGAGCGGGGTTATGGCTACACCTTC
TRBJ1-1	TRBV7-9	-	16	-	CASSLASILMNTEAFF	TGTGCCAGCAGCTTAGCCAGTATCCTCATGAACACTGAAGCTTTCTTT
TRBJ2-7	TRBV11-3	-	14	-	CASSLGQGPYEQYF	TGTGCCAGCAGCTTAGGTCAGGGACCCTACGAGCAGTACTTC
TRBJ1-2	TRBV6-6	-	11	once	CASSPGTGYTF	TGTGCCAGCAGCCCCGGGACCGGCTACACCTTC
TRBJ1-1	TRBV27	-	16	-	CASRPRGGVGSAEAFF	TGTGCCAGCAGACCCCGGGGAGGGGTTGGCTCTGCTGAAGCTTTCTTT
TRBJ1-1	TRBV30	-	13	-	CAWSERGYTEAFF	TGTGCCTGGAGCGAGAGGGGGTACACTGAAGCTTTCTTT
TRBJ2-7	TRBV27	-	12	-	CASSSPRYEQYF	TGTGCCAGCAGTTCACCCCGCTACGAGCAGTACTTC
TRBJ1-1	TRBV11-2	TRBD1	14	-	CASSWDRLNTEAFF	TGTGCCAGCAGCTGGGACAGATTGAACACTGAAGCTTTCTTT
TRBJ1-4	TRBV30	-	13	-	CAWEKGGYEKLFF	TGTGCCTGGGAAAAAGGAGGTTATGAAAAACTGTTTTTT
TRBJ2-7	TRBV4-2	-	12	-	CASSQEGSEQYF	TGTGCCAGCAGCCAGGAGGGAAGCGAGCAGTACTTC
TRBJ1-1	TRBV27	-	14	once	CASSFGGRGTEAFF	TGTGCCAGCAGTTTTGGGGGGCGCGGCACTGAAGCTTTCTTT
TRBJ2-7	TRBV5-5	-	18	-	CASSLEYEYTDFAYEQYF	TGTGCCAGCAGCTTGGAATACGAGTATACGGACTTTGCCTACGAGCAGTACTTC
TRBJ1-2	TRBV4-3	TRBD1	16	-	CASSQLQGGIDYGYTF	TGCGCCAGCAGCCAATTGCAGGGGGGGATAGACTATGGCTACACCTTC
TRBJ2-2	TRBV6-5	-	15	-	CASSYSIPPGGELFF	TGTGCCAGCAGTTACTCGATTCCCCCTGGGGGGGAGCTGTTTTTT
TRBJ2-3	TRBV29-1	-	13	-	CSVELPGSDTQYF	TGCAGCGTTGAGTTGCCCGGTTCAGATACGCAGTATTTT
TRBJ2-7	TRBV19	-	15	once	CASSTTRDLEYEQYF	TGTGCCAGTAGTACCACCCGGGACTTAGAGTACGAGCAGTACTTC
TRBJ2-7	TRBV6-6	-	13	-	CASRGGIVYEQYF	TGTGCCAGCCGGGGCGGTATTGTCTACGAGCAGTACTTC
TRBJ1-2	TRBV9	-	14	few	CASSVRSTSGGYTF	TGTGCCAGCAGCGTAAGGTCTACCTCAGGCGGCTACACCTTC
TRBJ1-1	TRBV15	TRBD1	15	-	CATTPERTGNTEAFF	TGTGCCACCACCCCAGAGCGGACAGGAAACACTGAAGCTTTCTTT
TRBJ2-7	TRBV15	-	14	-	CATSRAGSSYEQYF	TGTGCCACCAGCAGAGCGGGGAGCTCCTACGAGCAGTACTTC
TRBJ1-5	TRBV9	-	16	-	CASSGEDGDSNQPQHF	TGTGCCAGCAGCGGAGAGGACGGAGATAGCAATCAGCCCCAGCATTTT
TRBJ2-5	TRBV27	-	10	-	CASLQETQYF	TGTGCCAGTCTGCAAGAGACCCAGTACTTC
TRBJ2-3	TRBV27	-	13	-	CASSFRGTDTQYF	TGTGCCAGCAGTTTTAGAGGAACAGATACGCAGTATTTT
TRBJ2-7	TRBV28	TRBD1	15	once	CASRIGQERPYEQYF	TGTGCCAGCAGAATTGGACAGGAACGACCCTACGAGCAGTACTTC
TRBJ1-1	TRBV19	-	14	-	CASSLGGTRTEAFF	TGTGCCAGTAGTCTCGGGGGGACCCGGACTGAAGCTTTCTTT
TRBJ1-5	TRBV9	-	14	once	CASSDEWANQPQHF	TGTGCCAGCAGCGACGAGTGGGCCAATCAGCCCCAGCATTTT
TRBJ1-5	TRBV19	-	11	-	CASSRLNNQHF	TGTGCCAGTAGTCGCTTGAATAACCAGCATTTT
TRBJ1-2	TRBV4-3	TRBD1	17	-	CASSQDWPGQGNYGYTF	TGCGCCAGCAGCCAAGATTGGCCGGGACAGGGAAACTATGGCTACACCTTC
TRBJ2-7	TRBV19	-	14	-	CASSRYPTPSEQYF	TGTGCCAGTAGCAGGTACCCCACCCCCTCTGAGCAGTACTTC
TRBJ1-2	TRBV7-9	TRBD1	15	-	CASSLGAGGGSGYTF	TGTGCCAGCAGCTTAGGGGCAGGGGGCGGGAGTGGCTACACCTTC
TRBJ2-7	TRBV11-2	-	13	-	CASSSLTTTEQYF	TGTGCCAGCAGCTCCCTCACCACTACGGAGCAGTACTTC